A selection of T cell receptor beta chains follows, all from one sample in a study of CD8 T cells in ankylosing spondylitis. One entry per CDR3 protein results from TCRdb running MiXCR on the 5' RACE reads. The sample gives hundreds of thousands of distinct CDR3 sequences, 12% of which show up once; roughly 0.51% is in the top ten. The material sequenced was blood, either unsorted or a sorted T cell fraction (not recorded which). Source of these receptors: a male donor with ankylosing spondylitis. The CDR3 runs from the conserved cysteine through the conserved F or W. The order of the fields is V gene, J gene, clone size, D gene, CDR3 length, CDR3 protein, CDR3 DNA. A D gene is named only where the DNA matches it firmly. Clone size is not always given. Where it is, it says once, few, many or a class for expanded clones.

V: TRBV29-1; J: TRBJ2-5; size: .; D: TRBD1; length: 12; CDR3: CSAATGVETQYF; DNA: TGCAGCGCAGCTACAGGGGTAGAGACCCAGTACTTC
V: TRBV9; J: TRBJ2-7; size: few; D: TRBD2; length: 14; CDR3: CASSVASGSREQYF; DNA: TGTGCCAGCAGCGTGGCTAGCGGGAGCCGGGAGCAGTACTTC
V: TRBV5-1; J: TRBJ2-3; size: many; D: TRBD2; length: 17; CDR3: CASSPGLAAAGTDTQYF; DNA: TGCGCCAGCAGCCCGGGACTAGCGGCAGCCGGCACAGATACGCAGTATTTT
V: TRBV29-1; J: TRBJ2-3; size: many; D: TRBD1; length: 16; CDR3: CSVALGQGASTDTQYF; DNA: TGCAGCGTTGCCCTGGGACAGGGGGCAAGCACAGATACGCAGTATTTT
V: TRBV29-1; J: TRBJ2-1; size: .; D: TRBD1; length: 14; CDR3: CSVRAGQGTNEQFF; DNA: TGCAGCGTAAGAGCGGGACAGGGTACCAATGAGCAGTTCTTC
V: TRBV6-1; J: TRBJ2-7; size: many; D: .; length: 14; CDR3: CASEDPFSSYEQYF; DNA: TGTGCCAGCGAGGACCCCTTCAGTTCCTACGAGCAGTACTTC
V: TRBV20-1; J: TRBJ2-5; size: many; D: .; length: 14; CDR3: CSARGSRYQETQYF; DNA: TGCAGTGCTAGGGGCAGTCGGTACCAAGAGACCCAGTACTTC
V: TRBV19; J: TRBJ2-5; size: few; D: .; length: 15; CDR3: CASSRGTGEGETQYF; DNA: TGTGCCAGTAGCCGCGGGACGGGAGAGGGAGAGACCCAGTACTTC
V: TRBV4-2; J: TRBJ1-2; size: many; D: TRBD1; length: 15; CDR3: CASSPGTAKNYGYTF; DNA: TGTGCCAGCAGCCCTGGGACAGCCAAGAATTATGGCTACACCTTC
V: TRBV5-1; J: TRBJ2-1; size: .; D: .; length: 18; CDR3: CASSLAGWGRPAHNEQFF; DNA: TGCGCCAGCAGCTTGGCCGGGTGGGGGAGGCCGGCGCACAATGAGCAGTTCTTC
V: TRBV20-1; J: TRBJ2-3; size: few; D: .; length: 16; CDR3: CSAQPRLKGSTDTQYF; DNA: TGCAGTGCACAGCCCAGACTGAAGGGTAGCACAGATACGCAGTATTTT
V: TRBV20-1; J: TRBJ1-2; size: many; D: TRBD1; length: 14; CDR3: CSATGQGGDYGYTF; DNA: TGCAGTGCTACCGGACAGGGGGGAGACTATGGCTACACCTTC
V: TRBV28; J: TRBJ1-1; size: .; D: .; length: 12; CDR3: CASIGARTEAFF; DNA: TGTGCCAGCATCGGGGCGCGGACTGAAGCTTTCTTT
V: TRBV10-3; J: TRBJ1-3; size: .; D: .; length: 17; CDR3: CAISETDLVLSGNTIYF; DNA: TGTGCCATCAGTGAGACAGACCTAGTCTTGTCTGGAAACACCATATATTTT
V: TRBV15; J: TRBJ2-2; size: .; D: .; length: 16; CDR3: CATSRDLGRANGELFF; DNA: TGTGCCACCAGCAGAGATCTCGGCAGGGCTAACGGGGAGCTGTTTTTT
V: TRBV4-3; J: TRBJ2-3; size: few; D: TRBD2; length: 15; CDR3: CASSPRGGETDTQYF; DNA: TGCGCCAGCAGCCCCCGGGGAGGGGAGACAGATACGCAGTATTTT
V: TRBV6-1; J: TRBJ1-6; size: few; D: .; length: 13; CDR3: CASSQVENSPLHF; DNA: TGTGCCAGCAGCCAGGTGGAGAATTCACCCCTCCACTTT
V: TRBV6-5; J: TRBJ2-7; size: few; D: TRBD1; length: 14; CDR3: CASSYGTGVSEQYF; DNA: TGTGCCAGCAGTTACGGGACAGGGGTGAGCGAGCAGTACTTC
V: TRBV25-1; J: TRBJ1-2; size: .; D: .; length: 14; CDR3: CASTPGGANYGYTF; DNA: TGTGCCAGCACCCCGGGAGGGGCGAACTATGGCTACACCTTC
V: TRBV7-2; J: TRBJ2-5; size: few; D: .; length: 17; CDR3: CASSSRTNRVFGETQYF; DNA: TGTGCCAGCAGCTCACGGACCAACAGGGTTTTCGGAGAGACCCAGTACTTC
V: TRBV7-8; J: TRBJ2-1; size: few; D: .; length: 17; CDR3: CASSPTGLRGPYNEQFF; DNA: TGTGCCAGCAGCCCCACCGGCCTGCGGGGTCCCTACAATGAGCAGTTCTTC
V: TRBV24-1; J: TRBJ2-1; size: .; D: .; length: 15; CDR3: CATSVEVSSYNEQFF; DNA: TGTGCCACCAGTGTAGAGGTAAGTTCCTACAATGAGCAGTTCTTC
V: TRBV29-1; J: TRBJ2-7; size: .; D: .; length: 15; CDR3: CSVEDQGRGYPEQYF; DNA: TGCAGCGTTGAAGATCAGGGCAGGGGCTATCCCGAGCAGTACTTC
V: TRBV24-1; J: TRBJ1-1; size: many; D: .; length: 15; CDR3: CATSSGQLQMGEAFF; DNA: TGTGCCACCAGTTCGGGGCAACTGCAGATGGGTGAAGCTTTCTTT
V: TRBV4-2; J: TRBJ1-6; size: .; D: .; length: 11; CDR3: CASSQGSPLHF; DNA: TGTGCCAGCAGCCAAGGGTCACCCCTCCACTTT
V: TRBV20-1; J: TRBJ2-1; size: few; D: .; length: 17; CDR3: CSARDSKGLGSYNEQFF; DNA: TGCAGTGCTAGAGACTCTAAGGGACTTGGCTCCTACAATGAGCAGTTCTTC
V: TRBV11-2; J: TRBJ2-2; size: few; D: .; length: 17; CDR3: CASSSNDYGPNTGELFF; DNA: TGTGCCAGCAGCTCTAACGACTATGGTCCCAACACCGGGGAGCTGTTTTTT
V: TRBV5-5; J: TRBJ1-1; size: .; D: .; length: 16; CDR3: CASSLDIWASNTEAFF; DNA: TGTGCCAGCAGCTTGGATATCTGGGCTTCGAACACTGAAGCTTTCTTT
V: TRBV5-1; J: TRBJ1-5; size: few; D: .; length: 13; CDR3: CASRKGSNQPQHF; DNA: TGCGCCAGCAGGAAGGGTAGCAATCAGCCCCAGCATTTT
V: TRBV6-1; J: TRBJ2-1; size: .; D: .; length: 16; CDR3: CASSLYGPGTYNEQFF; DNA: TGTGCCAGCAGCCTCTACGGGCCGGGTACCTACAATGAGCAGTTCTTC
V: TRBV7-2; J: TRBJ2-7; size: .; D: .; length: 12; CDR3: CASSFLQREQYF; DNA: TGTGCCAGCAGCTTCCTTCAGCGAGAGCAGTACTTC